This T cell receptor beta chain was identified during a study of T-cell reconstitution after alpha-beta-depleted transplantation in children. Construction of the TCRbeta library involved unique molecular identifiers. One entry per CDR3 protein, called by TCRdb with MiXCR from the PCR reads. The data hold about 1,000,000 distinct CDR3 sequences, with about 26% observed a single time. Study results and limitations: From newly produced T cells came most of the T-cell counts and diversity one year after transplant.

V lost 7 bases to trimming and J lost 4 bases, with 14 bases between them. The CDR3 spans 14 residues. As for this clonotype: The antigen remains unidentified.

V gene TRBV12-3 or TRBV12-4 combines with J gene TRBJ2-1; D call uncertain. This sequence originates from a boy under two years old who had a stem cell transplant for SCID, so the T cells may come from the graft donor. This specimen was PBMCs, mostly from graft donor cells, taken 360 days after TCRalphabeta/CD19-depleted stem cell transplant. The CDR3 DNA sequence: TGTGCCAGCAAAACTGAGACATATTACAATGAGCAGTTCTTC. Its translation: CASKTETYYNEQFF.